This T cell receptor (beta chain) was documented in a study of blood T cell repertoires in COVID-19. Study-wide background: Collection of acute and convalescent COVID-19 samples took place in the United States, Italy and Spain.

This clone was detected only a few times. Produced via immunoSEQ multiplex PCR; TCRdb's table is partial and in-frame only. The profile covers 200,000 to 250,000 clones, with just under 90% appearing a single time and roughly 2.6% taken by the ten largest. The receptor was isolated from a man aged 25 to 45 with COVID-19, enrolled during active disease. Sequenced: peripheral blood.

The CDR3: CASSPDLLLPAGQGAVGTEAFF. CDR3 coding DNA: TGTGCCAGCAGTCCTGATCTTTTACTGCCGGCGGGACAGGGGGCGGTAGGGACTGAAGCTTTCTTT. V and J are TRBV6-6 and TRBJ1-1; 12 bases match TRBD1. V lost 5 bases to trimming and J lost 5 bases; unmatched junction nucleotides: 27. Germline V gene sequence: CDR1 MNHNY, CDR2 SVGAGI (reference sequence). This CDR3 region has 22 residues.